A single sample is the source of the 21 T cell receptor beta chains below, sequenced in a study of OX40 agonist ivuxolimab in advanced cancers. Profiling relied on immunoSEQ multiplex PCR, and the TCRdb table lists in-frame clones only, not all of them. The sample shows around 45,000 clones, 80% of them seen only once. This sample comprised CD4+ or CD8+ T cells sorted from blood, obtained in a trial of the OX40 agonist ivuxolimab. The source of these receptors is an adult with an advanced solid tumor such as melanoma, head and neck, liver or kidney cancer.

This clone has just one count. The chain has TRBV18 and TRBJ1-1, with D tentatively TRBD1 (6 bases). CDR1 and CDR2 (germline): KGHSH, LQKENI. Trimming left V 0 bases short and J 2 bases short, with 10 bases between. The length of the CDR3 is 15 residues. In DNA form, the CDR3 reads TGTGCCAGCTCACCACCGAACAGGGCAAACACTGAAGCTTTCTTT. It encodes CASSPPNRANTEAFF.

This clone is medium-sized within its sample. V is TRBV6-6 and J is TRBJ1-4; possibly TRBD1 for D (5 bases). V was trimmed by 6 bases and J by 0 bases, leaving 11 bases between them. CDR3 size: 15 residues. Germline lookup yields CDR1 MNHNY and CDR2 SVGAGI (reference sequence). The CDR3 sequence: CASSPGDSTNEKLFF. Here the CDR3 DNA reads TGTGCCAGCAGCCCGGGGGACTCAACTAATGAAAAACTGTTTTTT.

The V call is TRBV4-1, the J call TRBJ2-1, with TRBD2 identical over 10 bases. Germline values: CDR1 MGHRA, CDR2 YSYEKL. The CDR3 contains 16 residues. V dropped 4 bases and J dropped 4; count of bases not matched to a gene: 7. The CDR3 DNA reads TGCGCCAGCAGCCCGAGATCTAGCGGGAGTTACAATGAGCAGTTCTTC. This encodes CASSPRSSGSYNEQFF.

This chain uses TRBV7-2 with TRBJ1-1; weak D call: TRBD1 (5 bases). The CDR3 length is 15 residues. In germline, CDR1 is SGHTA, CDR2 FQGNSA. V gave up 0 bases and J gave up 0 bases, with 8 bases separating them. The CDR3 protein is CASSLAGRLNTEAFF. As DNA, the CDR3 is TGTGCCAGCAGCTTAGCGGGACGGTTGAACACTGAAGCTTTCTTT.

The chain combines TRBV5-6 with TRBJ1-1; the D gene is possibly TRBD1 (6 bases). The CDR3 extends over 15 amino acids. Germline CDR1 SGHDT, CDR2 YYEEEE. V gave up 0 bases and J gave up 0 bases, with 9 bases separating them. The CDR3 coding sequence is TGTGCCAGCAGCTTGGTCAGGGGCCTGAACACTGAAGCTTTCTTT. As protein: CASSLVRGLNTEAFF.

The chain employs TRBV5-5 and TRBJ1-1, with a possible D match to TRBD1 (6 bases). Trimming stripped 5 bases from V and 2 bases from J, with 10 bases between. Germline V CDR1 and CDR2: SGHKS, YYEKEE (reference sequence). The length of the CDR3 is 13 residues. The chain's CDR3 is CASRQGLNTEAFF. DNA of the CDR3: TGTGCCAGCAGACAGGGCTTAAACACTGAAGCTTTCTTT.

The rearrangement links TRBV11-3 to TRBJ2-1; the D is unclear. The CDR3 has 14 amino acids. CDR1 is SGHNT and CDR2 is YENEEA in the germline V gene. Trimming cost V 3 bases and J 10 bases, with 16 bases left between them. The CDR3 DNA sequence: TGTGCCAGCAGCTTGATCAGTTCATCCGACGAGCAGTTCTTC. Translation gives CASSLISSSDEQFF.

V gene TRBV6-1 combines with J gene TRBJ1-1; D remains unclear. The V end lost 2 bases, the J end lost 2 bases, and 6 bases lay between the germline ends. The V gene's germline CDR1 is MNHNS and CDR2 SASEGT. The CDR3 length is 13 residues. CDR3 sequence reads: CASSEFGNTEAFF. CDR3 nucleotide sequence: TGTGCCAGCAGTGAATTCGGAAACACTGAAGCTTTCTTT.

This chain connects TRBV6-5 to TRBJ1-2; D might be TRBD1 (6 bases). CDR3 length equals 15 residues. Trimming left V 5 bases short and J 2 bases short, with 15 bases between. Germline V CDR1 and CDR2: MNHEY, SVGAGI. The CDR3 nucleotides are TGTGCCAGCAGTCGAAACGTCGGGACAAACTATGGCTACACCTTC. Protein: CASSRNVGTNYGYTF.

This sequence joins TRBV11-2 and TRBJ2-3; TRBD1 aligns across 9 bases. Trimming took 5 bases from V and 8 from J; bases not matched to a gene: 2. This CDR3 region has 12 residues. Germline V gives CDR1 SGHAT, CDR2 FQNNGV. For the CDR3, the DNA is TGTGCCAGCAGCCGGGACAGGGCTACGCAGTATTTT. Residues: CASSRDRATQYF.

A few counts support this clone. The chain combines TRBV18 with TRBJ1-2, with TRBD1 matching over 7 bases. The CDR3 has 15 amino acids. V was clipped by 2 bases and J by 6 bases; unmatched bases: 9. In germline, CDR1 is KGHSH, CDR2 LQKENI. DNA of the CDR3: TGTGCCAGCTCACCATTCCAGGGGGGACGAAATGGCTACACCTTC. This gives the protein CASSPFQGGRNGYTF.

On this clone: One end of the junction is discordant with germline, which a read error may explain. The chain recombines TRBV7-7 with TRBJ2-2; D uncertain. The CDR3 totals 14 residues. CDR1 and CDR2 from the germline V gene are SSHAT and FNYEAQ (reference sequence). Here the CDR3 reads CASSLDTATGELFF. CDR3 coding DNA: TGTGCTAGCAGCTTAGATACGGCCACCGGGGAGCTGTTTTTT.

The chain joins TRBV28 to TRBJ2-1; 13 bases are a match to TRBD2. The CDR3 covers 15 residues. Germline lookup yields CDR1 MDHEN and CDR2 SYDVKM. The ends lost 6 bases at V and 3 bases at J; junction bases unmatched: 2. The CDR3 region is CASRWTSGSYNEQFF. The CDR3 bases are TGTGCCAGCAGGTGGACTAGCGGGAGCTACAATGAGCAGTTCTTC.

The chain recombines TRBV6-6 with TRBJ2-7; TRBD1 agrees at 7 bases. The CDR3 contains 14 residues. The V and J ends lost 6 bases and 1 base, in that order; junction bases with no gene match: 6. CDR1 and CDR2 (germline): MNHNY, SVGAGI (reference sequence). CDR3 nucleotides: TGTGCCAGCAGGGGGACAGTCCTTTCCTACGAGCAGTACTTC. The encoded protein is CASRGTVLSYEQYF.

The chain joins TRBV5-4 to TRBJ2-5; the match to TRBD1 covers 7 bases. The CDR3 length is 13 residues. Germline V gene lookup returns CDR1 SGHNT and CDR2 YYREEE (reference sequence). Trimming removed 5 bases from V and 2 bases from J; junction bases left unmatched: 3. The CDR3 region is CASRLTGQETQYF. The DNA for the CDR3 is TGTGCCAGCAGGCTGACAGGGCAAGAGACCCAGTACTTC.

The rearrangement links TRBV30 to TRBJ1-2; tentatively, D is TRBD1 (5 bases). Germline CDR1 and CDR2: GTSNPN and SVGIG (reference sequence). The CDR3 totals 14 residues. Trimming stripped 0 bases from V and 5 bases from J, with 13 bases between. CDR3 in DNA: TGTGCCTGGAGTGTACGGGGGTCGTCTTATGGCTACACCTTC. Its translation: CAWSVRGSSYGYTF.

The rearrangement links TRBV7-2 to TRBJ2-4, with TRBD2 matching 8 bases. Germline values: CDR1 SGHTA, CDR2 FQGNSA. V was clipped by 2 bases and J by 15 bases; unmatched bases: 6. The CDR3 is 12 amino acids. CDR3 amino acids: CASSLQGGLAYF. As DNA, the CDR3 is TGTGCCAGCAGCTTACAGGGCGGACTAGCGTACTTC.

The rearrangement links TRBV5-1 to TRBJ2-1, with D possibly being TRBD1 (6 bases). Trimming removed 3 bases from V and 7 bases from J, with 8 bases in between. Germline assignment: CDR1 SGHRS and CDR2 YFSETQ. CDR3 length: 12 amino acids. CDR3 residues: CASSSQGNEQFF. CDR3 sequence (DNA): TGCGCCAGCAGCTCGCAGGGGAATGAGCAGTTCTTC.

V and J are TRBV5-4 and TRBJ1-1; no clear D gene. Per the germline V gene, CDR1 is SGHNT and CDR2 is YYREEE (reference sequence). This CDR3 comprises 16 residues. Trimming pared 2 bases from V and 1 base from J, leaving 15 bases between. The CDR3 sequence is CASSFYGNLRNTEAFF. Here the CDR3 DNA reads TGTGCCAGCAGCTTTTATGGCAACCTGAGGAACACTGAAGCTTTCTTT. The full variable domain, completed using reference TRBV5-4 and TRBJ1-1, is ETGVTQSPTHLIKTRGQQVTLRCSSQSGHNTVSWYQQALGQGPQFIFQYYREEENGRGNFPPRFSGLQFPNYSSELNVNALELDDSALYLCASSFYGNLRNTEAFFGQGTRLTVV.

This clone was picked up one time. The gene calls are TRBV10-2 and TRBJ1-2; D perhaps matches TRBD1 (5 bases). CDR3 length: 16 amino acids. Germline V lookup: CDR1 WSHSY, CDR2 SAAADI. The ends were cut back, 0 bases at V and 6 bases at J, with 17 bases in the middle. The CDR3 region has the DNA TGCGCCAGCAGTGAGTCAGTGACCCGGGGGGGAAATGGCTACACCTTC. Amino acids: CASSESVTRGGNGYTF.

This clone has just a few counts. The chain uses TRBV7-2 and TRBJ1-5, with 11 bases that match TRBD1. There are 15 residues in the CDR3. The germline V gene has CDR1 SGHTA and CDR2 FQGNSA. Losses at the gene ends were 4 bases for V and 6 bases for J; bases not matched to a gene: 5. The CDR3 spells CASSSRTGGGQPQHF. The CDR3 nucleotides are TGTGCCAGCAGCTCAAGGACAGGGGGCGGTCAGCCCCAGCATTTT.